This is a list of T cell receptor beta chains from one sample in a study of blood T cell repertoires in COVID-19. Libraries were prepared by immunoSEQ multiplex PCR; TCRdb keeps only in-frame clonotypes and omits some of them. The sample carries about 190,000 clones, roughly 77% recorded once. The sequenced sample was PBMCs or T cells enriched from blood (not recorded which). The receptors were gathered from a woman aged 50 to 60 with acute COVID-19. The CDR3 runs from the conserved cysteine through the conserved F or W. Each record gives: J gene, D gene, V gene, clone size, CDR3 protein, CDR3 DNA. D genes are given only for firm matches. Expanded clones are given a class, and other clones once, few, many or no size at all.

>TRBJ2-5|TRBD1|TRBV11-2|.
CASSLVSGTEETQYF
TGTGCCAGCAGCTTAGTTTCAGGGACAGAAGAGACCCAGTACTTC
>TRBJ1-1|.|TRBV7-9|once
CASSSPDRDYEAFF
TGTGCCAGCAGCTCCCCTGACAGAGATTATGAAGCTTTCTTT
>TRBJ1-2|TRBD1|TRBV4-2|.
CASSPGQEKYGYTF
TGTGCCAGCAGCCCCGGACAGGAAAAATATGGCTACACCTTC
>TRBJ1-3|.|TRBV19|once
CASSPGTSGNTIYF
TGTGCCAGTAGCCCCGGGACAAGCGGAAACACCATATATTTT
>TRBJ2-5|TRBD1|TRBV23-1|.
CASSLGQGASKTQYF
TGCGCCAGCAGTTTGGGACAGGGGGCGTCTAAGACCCAGTACTTC
>TRBJ2-3|TRBD1|TRBV10-2|.
CASSGTGTGYTDTQYF
TGCGCCAGCTCCGGTACCGGGACAGGGTACACAGATACGCAGTATTTT
>TRBJ1-6|TRBD1|TRBV3-1/TRBV3-2|.
CASSEQGRPLHF
TGTGCCAGCAGTGAACAGGGGAGACCCCTCCACTTT
>TRBJ1-1|TRBD1|TRBV7-2|few
CASTYDRVKTEAFF
TGTGCCAGCACTTACGACAGGGTGAAGACTGAAGCTTTCTTT
>TRBJ2-5|TRBD1|TRBV5-6|.
CASTVIGTGGQETQYF
TGTGCCAGCACCGTAATCGGGACAGGCGGACAAGAGACCCAGTACTTC
>TRBJ1-5|TRBD1|TRBV30|.
CAWGQDSNQPQHF
TGTGCCTGGGGACAGGATAGCAATCAGCCCCAGCATTTT
>TRBJ1-1|.|TRBV6-1|.
CASSEAHSQGSLNTEAFF
TGTGCCAGCAGTGAAGCGCATTCTCAGGGGAGCTTGAACACTGAAGCTTTCTTT
>TRBJ2-5|TRBD1|TRBV24-1|.
CATSDDRVEETQYF
TGTGCCACCAGTGATGACAGGGTGGAGGAGACCCAGTACTTC
>TRBJ2-1|.|TRBV5-6|.
CASRQISYNEQFF
TGTGCCAGTCGACAGATCTCCTACAATGAGCAGTTCTTC
>TRBJ1-1|.|TRBV29-1|few
CSATSLDTEAFF
TGCAGCGCTACGTCACTAGACACTGAAGCTTTCTTT
>TRBJ1-2|.|TRBV5-6|.
CASSLFVQDYGYTF
TGTGCCAGCAGCTTGTTCGTTCAGGACTATGGCTACACCTTC
>TRBJ2-2|.|TRBV5-1|.
CASSLVPEVGELFF
TGCGCCAGCAGCTTGGTCCCAGAAGTAGGGGAGCTGTTTTTT
>TRBJ2-3|TRBD2|TRBV7-2|.
CASSLLGGGTDTQYF
TGTGCCAGCAGCTTACTGGGCGGGGGGACAGATACGCAGTATTTT
>TRBJ2-5|TRBD1|TRBV5-4|.
CASSWGQDQETQYF
TGTGCCAGCAGCTGGGGACAGGACCAAGAGACCCAGTACTTC
>TRBJ1-1|TRBD1|TRBV6-6|.
CASTGFGQVNTEAFF
TGTGCCAGCACGGGTTTTGGACAGGTGAACACTGAAGCTTTCTTT
>TRBJ2-1|.|TRBV2|.
CASRNNEQFF
TGTGCCAGCCGTAACAATGAGCAGTTCTTC
>TRBJ1-2|.|TRBV9|.
CASSVSNERGYTF
TGTGCCAGCAGCGTGAGTAATGAGAGAGGCTACACCTTC
>TRBJ1-1|.|TRBV28|.
CATTPPVPNTEAFF
TGTGCCACTACCCCCCCGGTTCCTAACACTGAAGCTTTCTTT